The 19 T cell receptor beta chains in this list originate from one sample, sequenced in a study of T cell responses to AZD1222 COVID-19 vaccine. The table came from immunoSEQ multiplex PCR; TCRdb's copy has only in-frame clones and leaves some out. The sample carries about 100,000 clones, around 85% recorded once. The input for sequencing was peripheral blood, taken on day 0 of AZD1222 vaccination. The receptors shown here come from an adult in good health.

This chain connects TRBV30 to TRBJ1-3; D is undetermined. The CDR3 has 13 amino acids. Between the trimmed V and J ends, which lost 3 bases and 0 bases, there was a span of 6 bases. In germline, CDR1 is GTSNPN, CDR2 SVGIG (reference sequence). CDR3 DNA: TGTGCCTGGAGAGGATCCTCTGGAAACACCATATATTTT. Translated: CAWRGSSGNTIYF.

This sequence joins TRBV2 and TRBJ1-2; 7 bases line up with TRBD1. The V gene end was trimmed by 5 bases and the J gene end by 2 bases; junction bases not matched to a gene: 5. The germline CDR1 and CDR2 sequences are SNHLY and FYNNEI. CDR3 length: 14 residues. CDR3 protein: CASSMGQTNYGYTF. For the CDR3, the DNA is TGTGCCAGCAGTATGGGACAGACGAACTATGGCTACACCTTC.

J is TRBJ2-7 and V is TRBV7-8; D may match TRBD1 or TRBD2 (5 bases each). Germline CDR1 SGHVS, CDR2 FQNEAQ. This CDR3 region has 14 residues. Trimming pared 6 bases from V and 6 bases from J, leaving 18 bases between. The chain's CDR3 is CASRQAGAQGEQYF. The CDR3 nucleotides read TGTGCCAGCAGACAGGCCGGGGCTCAGGGCGAGCAGTACTTC.

The CDR3 reads CASYEGTPDSNQPQHF. The CDR3 DNA follows: TGTGCCAGTTACGAGGGAACACCAGATAGCAATCAGCCCCAGCATTTT. V is TRBV19 and J is TRBJ1-5; no clear D. This CDR3 spans 16 amino acids. Germline loops: CDR1 LNHDA, CDR2 SQIVND (reference sequence). V lost 8 bases and J 0 bases, leaving 17 bases between the germline ends.

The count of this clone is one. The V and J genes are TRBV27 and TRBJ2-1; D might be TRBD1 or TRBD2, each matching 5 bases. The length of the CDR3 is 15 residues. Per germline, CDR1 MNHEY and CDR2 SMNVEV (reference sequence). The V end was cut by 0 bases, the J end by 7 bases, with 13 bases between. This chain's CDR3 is CASSLSGGYLNEQFF. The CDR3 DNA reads TGTGCCAGCAGTTTATCTGGGGGTTACCTTAATGAGCAGTTCTTC.

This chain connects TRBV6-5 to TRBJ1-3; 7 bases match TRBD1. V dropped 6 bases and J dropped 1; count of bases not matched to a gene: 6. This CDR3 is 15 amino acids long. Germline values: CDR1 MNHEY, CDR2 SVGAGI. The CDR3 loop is CASRPQGQSGNTIYF. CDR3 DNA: TGTGCCAGCAGGCCACAGGGGCAATCTGGAAACACCATATATTTT.

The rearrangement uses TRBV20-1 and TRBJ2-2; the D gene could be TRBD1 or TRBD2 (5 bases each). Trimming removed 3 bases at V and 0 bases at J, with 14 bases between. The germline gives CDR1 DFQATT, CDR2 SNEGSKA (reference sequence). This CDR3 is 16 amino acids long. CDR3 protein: CSASVTGTANTGELFF. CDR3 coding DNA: TGCAGTGCTAGTGTTACCGGGACGGCGAACACCGGGGAGCTGTTTTTT.

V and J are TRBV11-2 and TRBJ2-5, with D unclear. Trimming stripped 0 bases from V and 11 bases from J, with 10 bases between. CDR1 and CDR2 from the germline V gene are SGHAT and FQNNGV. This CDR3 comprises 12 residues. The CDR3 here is CASSLDRQKQYF. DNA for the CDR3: TGTGCCAGCAGCTTAGATAGGCAGAAACAGTACTTC.

The CDR3 reads CASSPWGSTTGANVLTF. The CDR3, as DNA: TGTGCCAGCAGCCCATGGGGGTCTACTACTGGGGCCAACGTCCTGACTTTC. This chain uses TRBV3-1 (or the pseudogene TRBV3-2) with TRBJ2-6, with D possibly called TRBD1 or TRBD2 (5 bases each). Germline CDR1 LGHDT, CDR2 YNNKEL (reference sequence). CDR3 length: 17 amino acids. V lost 4 bases and J lost 2, with 15 bases in between.

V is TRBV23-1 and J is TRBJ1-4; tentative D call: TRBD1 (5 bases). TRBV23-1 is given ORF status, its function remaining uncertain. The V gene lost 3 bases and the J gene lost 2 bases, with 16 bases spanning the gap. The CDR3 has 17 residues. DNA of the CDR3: TGCGCCAGCAGTCATCGACAGCGGGGGACGACTAATGAAAAACTGTTTTTT. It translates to CASSHRQRGTTNEKLFF.

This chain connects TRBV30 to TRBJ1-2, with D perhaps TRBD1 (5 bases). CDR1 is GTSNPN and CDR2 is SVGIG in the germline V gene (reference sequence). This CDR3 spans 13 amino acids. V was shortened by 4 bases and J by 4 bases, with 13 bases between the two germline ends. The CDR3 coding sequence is TGTGCCTGGAAAGCAGGGAACGGCTATGGCTACACCTTC. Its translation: CAWKAGNGYGYTF.

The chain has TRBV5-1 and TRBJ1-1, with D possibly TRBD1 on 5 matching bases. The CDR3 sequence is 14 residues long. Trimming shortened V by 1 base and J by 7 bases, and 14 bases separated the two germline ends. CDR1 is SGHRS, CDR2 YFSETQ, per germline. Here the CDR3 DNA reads TGCGCCAGCAGCTTGCGGGGGGACGGGGGTGAAGCTTTCTTT. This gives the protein CASSLRGDGGEAFF. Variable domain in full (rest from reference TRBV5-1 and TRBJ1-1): KAGVTQTPRYLIKTRGQQVTLSCSPISGHRSVSWYQQTPGQGLQFLFEYFSETQRNKGNFPGRFSGRQFSNSRSEMNVSTLELGDSALYLCASSLRGDGGEAFFGQGTRLTVV.

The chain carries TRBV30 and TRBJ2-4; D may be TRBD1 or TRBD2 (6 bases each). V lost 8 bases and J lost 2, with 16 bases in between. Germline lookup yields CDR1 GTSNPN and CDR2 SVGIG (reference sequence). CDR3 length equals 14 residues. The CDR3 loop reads CAAAEGVTKNIQYF. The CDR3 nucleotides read TGTGCCGCGGCGGAGGGGGTGACCAAAAACATTCAGTACTTC.

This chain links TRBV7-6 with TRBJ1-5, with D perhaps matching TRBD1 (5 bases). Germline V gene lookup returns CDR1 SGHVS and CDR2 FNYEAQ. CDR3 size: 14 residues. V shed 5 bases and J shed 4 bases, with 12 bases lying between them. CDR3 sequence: CASSTRQINQPQHF. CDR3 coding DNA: TGTGCCAGCAGCACTCGACAGATTAATCAGCCCCAGCATTTT.

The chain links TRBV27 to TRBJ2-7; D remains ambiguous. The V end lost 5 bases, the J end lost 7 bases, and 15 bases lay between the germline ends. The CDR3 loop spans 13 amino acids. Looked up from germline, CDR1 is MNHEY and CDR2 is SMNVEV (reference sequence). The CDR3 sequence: CASSGDGDGEQYF. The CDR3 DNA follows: TGTGCCAGCAGTGGCGATGGAGATGGGGAGCAGTACTTC.

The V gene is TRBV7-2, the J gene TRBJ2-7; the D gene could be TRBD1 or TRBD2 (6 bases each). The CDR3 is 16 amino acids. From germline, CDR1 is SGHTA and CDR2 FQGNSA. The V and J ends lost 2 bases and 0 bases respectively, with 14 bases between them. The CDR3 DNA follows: TGTGCCAGCAGCTTACTTTCGGGGGCAAACTCCTACGAGCAGTACTTC. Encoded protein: CASSLLSGANSYEQYF.

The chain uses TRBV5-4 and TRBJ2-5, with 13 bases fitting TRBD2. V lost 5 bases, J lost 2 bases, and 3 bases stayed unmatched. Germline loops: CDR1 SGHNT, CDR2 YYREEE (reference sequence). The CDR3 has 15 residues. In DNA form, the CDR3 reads TGTGCCAGCAGTCTGACTAGCGGGGGGCAAGAGACCCAGTACTTC. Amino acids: CASSLTSGGQETQYF.

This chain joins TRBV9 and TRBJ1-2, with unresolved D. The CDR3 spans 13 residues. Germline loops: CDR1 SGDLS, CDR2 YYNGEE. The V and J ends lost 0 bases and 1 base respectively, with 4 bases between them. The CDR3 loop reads CASSVEDNYGYTF. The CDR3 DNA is TGTGCCAGCAGCGTAGAAGATAACTATGGCTACACCTTC. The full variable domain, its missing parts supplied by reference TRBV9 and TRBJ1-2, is DSGVTQTPKHLITATGQRVTLRCSPRSGDLSVYWYQQSLDQGLQFLIQYYNGEERAKGNILERFSAQQFPDLHSELNLSSLELGDSALYFCASSVEDNYGYTFGSGTRLTVV.

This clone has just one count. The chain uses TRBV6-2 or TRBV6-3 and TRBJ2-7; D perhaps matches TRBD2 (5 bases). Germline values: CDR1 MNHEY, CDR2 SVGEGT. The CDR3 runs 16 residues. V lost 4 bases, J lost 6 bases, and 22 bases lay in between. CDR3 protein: CASSLSGGGHGLEQYF. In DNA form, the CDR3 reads TGTGCCAGCAGTTTGTCAGGCGGAGGCCACGGCCTCGAGCAGTACTTC.